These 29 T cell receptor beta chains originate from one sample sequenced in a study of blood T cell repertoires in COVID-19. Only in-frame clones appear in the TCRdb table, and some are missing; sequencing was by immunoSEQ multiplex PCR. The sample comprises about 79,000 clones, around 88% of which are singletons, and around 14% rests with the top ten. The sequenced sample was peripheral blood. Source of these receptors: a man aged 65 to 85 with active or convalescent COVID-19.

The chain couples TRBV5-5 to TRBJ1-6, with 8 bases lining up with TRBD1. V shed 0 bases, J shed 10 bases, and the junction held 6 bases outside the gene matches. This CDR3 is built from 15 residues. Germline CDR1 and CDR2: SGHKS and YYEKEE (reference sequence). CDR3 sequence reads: CASSLVTGDVSPLHF. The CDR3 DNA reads TGTGCCAGCAGCTTGGTGACAGGGGACGTCTCACCCCTCCACTTT.

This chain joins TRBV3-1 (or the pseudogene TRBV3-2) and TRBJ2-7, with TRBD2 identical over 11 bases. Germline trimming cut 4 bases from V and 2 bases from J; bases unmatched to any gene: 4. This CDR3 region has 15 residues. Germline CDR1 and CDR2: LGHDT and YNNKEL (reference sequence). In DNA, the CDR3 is TGTGCCAGCAGCCCACGACTAGCGGGACCCTACGAGCAGTACTTC. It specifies CASSPRLAGPYEQYF.

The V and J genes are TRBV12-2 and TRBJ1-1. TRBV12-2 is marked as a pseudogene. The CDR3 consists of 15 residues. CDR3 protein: CASRHLGELNTEAFF. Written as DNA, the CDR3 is TGTGCAAGTCGCCATCTCGGGGAGCTGAACACTGAAGCTTTCTTT.

The CDR3 here is CASSQQTGPYEQYF. The CDR3 bases are TGTGCCAGCAGTCAACAGACAGGGCCCTACGAGCAGTACTTC. This sequence joins TRBV14 and TRBJ2-7; 7 bases are shared with TRBD1. The CDR3 covers 14 residues. J was trimmed by 2 bases and V by 6 bases; bases with no gene match: 7. The germline gives CDR1 SGHDN, CDR2 FVKESK.

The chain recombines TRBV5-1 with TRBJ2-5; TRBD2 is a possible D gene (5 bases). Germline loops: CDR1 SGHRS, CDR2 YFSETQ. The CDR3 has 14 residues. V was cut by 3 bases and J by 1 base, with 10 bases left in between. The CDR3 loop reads CASSYRDVQETQYF. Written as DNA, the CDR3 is TGCGCCAGCAGCTACCGGGATGTCCAAGAGACCCAGTACTTC.

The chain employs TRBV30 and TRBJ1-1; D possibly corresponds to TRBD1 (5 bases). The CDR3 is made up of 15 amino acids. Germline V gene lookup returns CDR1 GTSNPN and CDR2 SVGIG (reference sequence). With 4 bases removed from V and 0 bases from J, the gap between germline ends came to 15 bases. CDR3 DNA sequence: TGTGCCTGGAATCCGGGACTGGGAATGAACACTGAAGCTTTCTTT. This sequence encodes CAWNPGLGMNTEAFF.

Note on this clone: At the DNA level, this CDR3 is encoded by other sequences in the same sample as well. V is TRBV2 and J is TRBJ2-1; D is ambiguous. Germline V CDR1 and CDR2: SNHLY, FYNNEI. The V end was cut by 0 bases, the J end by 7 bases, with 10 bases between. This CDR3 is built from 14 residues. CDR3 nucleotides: TGTGCCAGCAGTGAAGCGTACTATCGGAATGAGCAGTTCTTC. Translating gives CASSEAYYRNEQFF.

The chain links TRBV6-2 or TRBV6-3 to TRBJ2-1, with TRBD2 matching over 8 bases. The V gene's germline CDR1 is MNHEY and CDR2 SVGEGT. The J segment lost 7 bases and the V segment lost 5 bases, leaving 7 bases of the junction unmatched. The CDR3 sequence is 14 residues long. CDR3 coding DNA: TGTGCCAGCAGTCCAGCGGGAGTATTTAATGAGCAGTTCTTC. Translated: CASSPAGVFNEQFF.

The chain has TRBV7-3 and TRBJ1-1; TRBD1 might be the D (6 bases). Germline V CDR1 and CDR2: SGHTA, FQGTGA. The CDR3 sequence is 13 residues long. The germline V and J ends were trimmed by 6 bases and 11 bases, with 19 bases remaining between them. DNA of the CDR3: TGTGCCAGCAGTTCTGACAGGCTTGGTGGTGCTTTCTTT. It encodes CASSSDRLGGAFF.

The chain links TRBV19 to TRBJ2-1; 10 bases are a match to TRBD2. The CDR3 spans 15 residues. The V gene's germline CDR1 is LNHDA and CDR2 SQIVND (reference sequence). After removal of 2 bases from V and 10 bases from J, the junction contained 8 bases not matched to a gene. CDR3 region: CASSINPSGSGEQFF. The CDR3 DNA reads TGTGCCAGTAGTATAAATCCTAGCGGGAGTGGCGAGCAGTTCTTC.

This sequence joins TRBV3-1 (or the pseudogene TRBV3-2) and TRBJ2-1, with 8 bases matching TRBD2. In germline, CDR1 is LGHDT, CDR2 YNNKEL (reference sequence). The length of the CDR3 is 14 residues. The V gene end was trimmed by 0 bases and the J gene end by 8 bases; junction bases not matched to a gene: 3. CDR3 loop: CASSQDSGGYEQFF. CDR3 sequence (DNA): TGTGCCAGCAGCCAAGATTCGGGGGGGTATGAGCAGTTCTTC.

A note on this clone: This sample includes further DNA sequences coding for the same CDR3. This CDR3 reads CSASQDYEQYF. The CDR3, as DNA: TGCAGTGCTAGTCAGGATTACGAGCAGTACTTC. The V and J genes are TRBV20-1 and TRBJ2-7, with D unresolved. The CDR3 is 11 amino acids. Per the germline V gene, CDR1 is DFQATT and CDR2 is SNEGSKA (reference sequence). V was pared by 3 bases and J by 4 bases, with 7 bases between.

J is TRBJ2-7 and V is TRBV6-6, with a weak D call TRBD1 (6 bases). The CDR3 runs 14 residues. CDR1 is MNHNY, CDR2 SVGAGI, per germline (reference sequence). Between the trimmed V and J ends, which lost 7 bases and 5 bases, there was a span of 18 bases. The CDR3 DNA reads TGTGCCAGCACACGAACAGACAGGCGCGACGAGCAGTACTTC. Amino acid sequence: CASTRTDRRDEQYF.

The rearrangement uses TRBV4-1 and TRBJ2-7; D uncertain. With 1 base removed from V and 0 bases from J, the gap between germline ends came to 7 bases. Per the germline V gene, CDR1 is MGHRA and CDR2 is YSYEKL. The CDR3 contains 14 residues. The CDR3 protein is CASSQGTASYEQYF. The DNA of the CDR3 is TGCGCCAGCAGCCAAGGTACAGCCTCCTACGAGCAGTACTTC.

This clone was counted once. The CDR3, as DNA: TGTGCCAGAAGCTTGAGGCCTGGAGGGAAACAGGCTTTCTTT. The encoded protein is CARSLRPGGKQAFF. The rearrangement uses TRBV7-5 and TRBJ1-1. TRBV7-5 is a known pseudogene. The CDR3 is 14 amino acids.

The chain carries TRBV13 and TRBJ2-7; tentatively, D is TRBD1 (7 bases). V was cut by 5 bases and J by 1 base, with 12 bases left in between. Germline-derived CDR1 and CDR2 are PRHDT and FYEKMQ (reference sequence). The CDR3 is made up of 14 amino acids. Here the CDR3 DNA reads TGTGCCAGCAGCGGGGCAGGGGGGTCCTACGAGCAGTACTTC. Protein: CASSGAGGSYEQYF.

CDR3: CAWGLGITQYF. DNA for the CDR3: TGTGCCTGGGGGCTCGGGATTACCCAGTACTTC. This chain uses TRBV30 with TRBJ2-5; D may be TRBD2 (5 bases). Trimming left V 5 bases short and J 8 bases short, with 12 bases between. The CDR3 has 11 residues. Germline V CDR1 and CDR2: GTSNPN, SVGIG (reference sequence). Looking up the rest from reference TRBV30 and TRBJ2-5 gives the full variable domain: SQTIHQWPATLVQPVGSPLSLECTVEGTSNPNLYWYRQAAGRGLQLLFYSVGIGQISSEVPQNLSASRPQDRQFILSSKKLLLSDSGFYLCAWGLGITQYFGPGTRLLVL.

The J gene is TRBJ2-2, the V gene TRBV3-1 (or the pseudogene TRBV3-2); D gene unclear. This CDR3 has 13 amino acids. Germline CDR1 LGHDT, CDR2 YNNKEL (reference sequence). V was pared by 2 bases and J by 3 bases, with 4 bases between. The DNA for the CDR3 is TGTGCCAGCAGCCAATCGGACACCGGGGAGCTGTTTTTT. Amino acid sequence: CASSQSDTGELFF.

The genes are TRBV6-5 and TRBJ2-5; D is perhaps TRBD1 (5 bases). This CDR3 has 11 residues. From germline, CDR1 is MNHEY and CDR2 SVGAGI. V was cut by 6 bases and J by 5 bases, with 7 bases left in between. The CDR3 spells CASSSGETQYF. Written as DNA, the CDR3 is TGTGCCAGCAGCTCAGGGGAGACCCAGTACTTC.

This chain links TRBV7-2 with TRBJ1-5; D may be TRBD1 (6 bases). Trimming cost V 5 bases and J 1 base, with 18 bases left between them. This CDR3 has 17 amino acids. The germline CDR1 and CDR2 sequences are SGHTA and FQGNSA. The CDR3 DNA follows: TGTGCCAGCAGCCTCGTGGGGGGGGCAGGGAGCAATCAGCCCCAGCATTTT. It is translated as CASSLVGGAGSNQPQHF.

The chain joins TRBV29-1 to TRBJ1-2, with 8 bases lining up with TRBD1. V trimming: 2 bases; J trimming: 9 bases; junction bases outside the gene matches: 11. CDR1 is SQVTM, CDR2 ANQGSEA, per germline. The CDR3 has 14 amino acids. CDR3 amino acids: CSVERRGQPMRYTF. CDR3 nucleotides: TGCAGCGTTGAACGCAGGGGGCAGCCTATGCGCTACACCTTC.

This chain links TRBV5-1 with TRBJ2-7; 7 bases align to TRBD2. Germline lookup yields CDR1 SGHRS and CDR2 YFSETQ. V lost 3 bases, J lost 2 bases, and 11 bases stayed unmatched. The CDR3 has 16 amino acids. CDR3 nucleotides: TGCGCCAGCAGCTCCCTTCGAGCGGGGCAGGCCTACGAGCAGTACTTC. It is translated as CASSSLRAGQAYEQYF.

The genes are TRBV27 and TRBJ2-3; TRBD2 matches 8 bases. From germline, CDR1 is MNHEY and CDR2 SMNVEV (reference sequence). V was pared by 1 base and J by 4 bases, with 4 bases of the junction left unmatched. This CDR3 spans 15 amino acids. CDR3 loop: CASSLYGREADTQYF. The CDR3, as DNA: TGTGCCAGCAGTTTATACGGGAGGGAAGCAGATACGCAGTATTTT.

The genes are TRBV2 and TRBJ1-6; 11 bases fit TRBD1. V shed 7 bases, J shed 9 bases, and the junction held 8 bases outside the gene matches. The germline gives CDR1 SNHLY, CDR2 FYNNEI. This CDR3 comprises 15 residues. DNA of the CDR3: TGTGCCAGCAACACGCTCGGGACAGGGGGTTCACCCCTCCACTTT. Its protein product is CASNTLGTGGSPLHF.

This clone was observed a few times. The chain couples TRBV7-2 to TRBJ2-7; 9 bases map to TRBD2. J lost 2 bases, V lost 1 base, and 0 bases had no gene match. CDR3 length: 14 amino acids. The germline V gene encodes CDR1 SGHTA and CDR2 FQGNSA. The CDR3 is CASSLGLAAYEQYF. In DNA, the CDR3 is TGTGCCAGCAGCTTAGGACTAGCGGCCTACGAGCAGTACTTC.

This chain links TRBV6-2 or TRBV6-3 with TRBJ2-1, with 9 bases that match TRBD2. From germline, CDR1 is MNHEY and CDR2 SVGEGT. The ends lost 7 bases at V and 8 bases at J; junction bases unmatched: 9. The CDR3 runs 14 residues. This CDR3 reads CASTPGGRADEQFF. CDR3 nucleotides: TGTGCCAGCACCCCAGGCGGGAGGGCTGATGAGCAGTTCTTC.

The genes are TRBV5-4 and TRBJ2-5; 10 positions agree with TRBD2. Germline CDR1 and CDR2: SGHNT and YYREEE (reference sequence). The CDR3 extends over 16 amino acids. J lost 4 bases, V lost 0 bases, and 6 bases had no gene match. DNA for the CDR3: TGTGCCAGCAGCTTGGGAGCGGGAGGGCCAGGAGAGACCCAGTACTTC. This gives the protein CASSLGAGGPGETQYF.

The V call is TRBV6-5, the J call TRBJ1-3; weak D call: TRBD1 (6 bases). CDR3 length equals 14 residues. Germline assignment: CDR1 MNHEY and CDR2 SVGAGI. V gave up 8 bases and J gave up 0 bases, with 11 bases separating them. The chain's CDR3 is CASATGHSGNTIYF. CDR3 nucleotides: TGTGCCAGCGCGACGGGACACTCTGGAAACACCATATATTTT.

CDR3 amino acids: CASSSADLMNTEAFF. The CDR3 nucleotides are TGTGCCAGCAGTTCCGCGGATCTGATGAACACTGAAGCTTTCTTT. The chain is built from TRBV6-6 and TRBJ1-1; D is undetermined. CDR1 and CDR2 (germline): MNHNY, SVGAGI (reference sequence). The germline V and J ends were trimmed by 4 bases and 0 bases, with 12 bases remaining between them. The length of the CDR3 is 15 residues.